This T cell receptor beta chain was observed in a study of shared clonotypes between healthy human individuals. CD45RO-negative cells were positively selected for CCR7, leaving out terminally differentiated effector memory CD45RA+ cells. V was cut by 0 bases and J by 4 bases, with 5 bases left in between. This CDR3 is 13 amino acids long. The V gene's germline CDR1 is SEHNR and CDR2 FQNEAQ (reference sequence). Study-wide findings and caveats: The study found lower generation probabilities in non-shared clonotypes than in those shared by all four donors.

Each sorted subset replicate got 200 ng genomic DNA, roughly 33,000 genomes. This table comes from immunoSEQ multiplex PCR, and its TCRdb copy is limited to in-frame clones, with some not included. The table shows about 2.1 million clones, with over 85% occurring only once. A note on this clone: The antigen is undetermined. Different DNA sequences within this sample yield the same CDR3.

V and J are TRBV7-9 and TRBJ2-3; D uncertain. This TCR came from a man aged 18-30 years in good health. Some clones in this sample may be carry-over from other donors' samples. Sample: naive CD8+ T cells from PBMCs. The DNA of the CDR3 is TGTGCCAGCAGCTTAGCAAGCCCAGATACGCAGTATTTT. Its translation is CASSLASPDTQYF.